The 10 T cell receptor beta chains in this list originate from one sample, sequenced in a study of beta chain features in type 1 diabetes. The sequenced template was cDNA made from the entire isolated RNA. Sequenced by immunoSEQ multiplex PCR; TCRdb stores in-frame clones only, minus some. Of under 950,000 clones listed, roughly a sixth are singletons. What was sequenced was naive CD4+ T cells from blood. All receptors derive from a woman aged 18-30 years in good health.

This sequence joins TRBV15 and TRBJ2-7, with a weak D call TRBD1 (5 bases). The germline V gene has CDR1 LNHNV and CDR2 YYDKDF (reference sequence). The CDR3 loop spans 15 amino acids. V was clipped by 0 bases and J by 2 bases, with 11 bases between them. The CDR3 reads CATSRDPGSPYEQYF. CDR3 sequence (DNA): TGTGCCACCAGCAGAGATCCAGGGTCGCCCTACGAGCAGTACTTC. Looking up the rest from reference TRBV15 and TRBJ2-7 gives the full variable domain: DAMVIQNPRYQVTQFGKPVTLSCSQTLNHNVMYWYQQKSSQAPKLLFHYYDKDFNNEADTPDNFQSRRPNTSFCFLDIRSPGLGDTAMYLCATSRDPGSPYEQYFGPGTRLTVT.

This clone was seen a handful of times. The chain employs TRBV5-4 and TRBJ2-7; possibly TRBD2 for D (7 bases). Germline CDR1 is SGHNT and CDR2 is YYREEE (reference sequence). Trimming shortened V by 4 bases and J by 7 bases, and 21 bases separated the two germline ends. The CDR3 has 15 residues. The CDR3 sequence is CASSPSSGGRREQYF. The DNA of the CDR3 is TGTGCCAGCAGCCCCTCATCGGGGGGCCGGAGGGAGCAGTACTTC.

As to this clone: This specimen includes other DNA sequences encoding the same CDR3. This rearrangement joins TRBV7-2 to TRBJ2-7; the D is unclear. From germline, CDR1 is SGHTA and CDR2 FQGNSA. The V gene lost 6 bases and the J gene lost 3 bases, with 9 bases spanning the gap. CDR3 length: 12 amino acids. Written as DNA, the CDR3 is TGTGCCAGCAGTTCACGGGTCTACGAGCAGTACTTC. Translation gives CASSSRVYEQYF.

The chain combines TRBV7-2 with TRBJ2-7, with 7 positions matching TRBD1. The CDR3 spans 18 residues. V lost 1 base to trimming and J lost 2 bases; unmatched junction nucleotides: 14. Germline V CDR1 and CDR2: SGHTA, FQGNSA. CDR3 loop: CASSLVRRIPGQPYEQYF. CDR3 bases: TGTGCCAGCAGCTTAGTCCGGCGAATTCCGGGACAGCCCTACGAGCAGTACTTC.

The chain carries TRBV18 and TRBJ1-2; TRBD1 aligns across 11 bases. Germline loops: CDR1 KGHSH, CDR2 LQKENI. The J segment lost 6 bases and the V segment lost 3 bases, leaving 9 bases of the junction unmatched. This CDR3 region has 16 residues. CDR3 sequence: CASSPNPSDRGHGYTF. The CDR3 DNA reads TGTGCCAGCTCACCTAACCCCTCGGACAGGGGGCATGGCTACACCTTC. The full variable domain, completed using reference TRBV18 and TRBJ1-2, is NAGVMQNPRHLVRRRGQEARLRCSPMKGHSHVYWYRQLPEEGLKFMVYLQKENIIDESGMPKERFSAEFPKEGPSILRIQQVVRGDSAAYFCASSPNPSDRGHGYTFGSGTRLTVV.

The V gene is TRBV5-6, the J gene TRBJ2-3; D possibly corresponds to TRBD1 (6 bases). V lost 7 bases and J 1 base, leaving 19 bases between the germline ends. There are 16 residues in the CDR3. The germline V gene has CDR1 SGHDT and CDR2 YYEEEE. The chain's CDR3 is CASFQNREWGTDTQYF. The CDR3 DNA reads TGTGCCAGCTTCCAGAACAGGGAATGGGGCACAGATACGCAGTATTTT.

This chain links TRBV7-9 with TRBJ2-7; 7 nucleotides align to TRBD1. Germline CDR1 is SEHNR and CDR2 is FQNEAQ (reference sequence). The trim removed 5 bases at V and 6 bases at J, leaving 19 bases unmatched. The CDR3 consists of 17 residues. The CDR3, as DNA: TGTGCCAGCAGCCAACACCATACTAGGGGGCGGGTAGGCGAGCAGTACTTC. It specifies CASSQHHTRGRVGEQYF.

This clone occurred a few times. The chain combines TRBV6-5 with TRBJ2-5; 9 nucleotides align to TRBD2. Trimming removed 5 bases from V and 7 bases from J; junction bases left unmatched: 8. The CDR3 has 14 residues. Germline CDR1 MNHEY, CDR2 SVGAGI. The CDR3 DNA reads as TGTGCCAGCAGTGATGTAGCGGGAGAGGGGACCCAGTACTTC. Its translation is CASSDVAGEGTQYF.

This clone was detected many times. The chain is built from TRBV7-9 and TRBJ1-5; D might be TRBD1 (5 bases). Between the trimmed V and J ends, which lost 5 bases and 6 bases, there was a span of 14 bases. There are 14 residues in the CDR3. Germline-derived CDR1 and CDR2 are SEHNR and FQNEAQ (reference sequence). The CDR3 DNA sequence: TGTGCCAGCAGCAATGGGACGATGAGTCAGCCCCAGCATTTT. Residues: CASSNGTMSQPQHF.

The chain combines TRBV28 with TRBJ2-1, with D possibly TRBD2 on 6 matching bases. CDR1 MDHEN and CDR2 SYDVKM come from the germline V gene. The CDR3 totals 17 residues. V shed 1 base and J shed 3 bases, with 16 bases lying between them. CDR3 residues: CASSLLPGVGLYNEQFF. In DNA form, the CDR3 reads TGTGCCAGCAGTTTATTGCCGGGAGTCGGCCTCTACAATGAGCAGTTCTTC.